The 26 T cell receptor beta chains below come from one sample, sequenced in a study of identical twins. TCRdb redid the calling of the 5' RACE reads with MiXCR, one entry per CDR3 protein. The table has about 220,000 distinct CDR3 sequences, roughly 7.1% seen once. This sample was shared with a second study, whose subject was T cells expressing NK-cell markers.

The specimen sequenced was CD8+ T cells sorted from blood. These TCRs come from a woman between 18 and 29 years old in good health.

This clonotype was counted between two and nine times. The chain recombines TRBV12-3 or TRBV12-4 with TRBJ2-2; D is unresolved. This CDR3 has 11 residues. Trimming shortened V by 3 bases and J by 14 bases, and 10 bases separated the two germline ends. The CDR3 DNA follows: TGTGCCAGCAGTTTGTCTTCGGAACTGTTTTTT. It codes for CASSLSSELFF.

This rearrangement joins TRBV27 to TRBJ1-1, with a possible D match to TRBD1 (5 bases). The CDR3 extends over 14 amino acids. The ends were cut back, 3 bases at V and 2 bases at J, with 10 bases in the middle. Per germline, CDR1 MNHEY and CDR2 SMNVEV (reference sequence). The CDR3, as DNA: TGTGCCAGCAGTTTGAGGCAGGGAAACACTGAAGCTTTCTTT. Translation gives CASSLRQGNTEAFF.

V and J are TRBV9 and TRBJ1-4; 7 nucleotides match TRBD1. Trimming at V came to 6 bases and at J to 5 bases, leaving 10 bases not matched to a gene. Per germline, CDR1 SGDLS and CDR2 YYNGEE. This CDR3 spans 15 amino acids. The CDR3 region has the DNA TGTGCCAGCACCCCGGAGGGACAGCGAAATGAAAAACTGTTTTTT. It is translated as CASTPEGQRNEKLFF.

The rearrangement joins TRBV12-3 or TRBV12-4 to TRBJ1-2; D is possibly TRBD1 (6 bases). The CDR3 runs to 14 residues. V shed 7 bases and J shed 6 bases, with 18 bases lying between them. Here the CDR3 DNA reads TGTGCCAGCAACTCAGGGGCTTTATTACATGGCTACACCTTC. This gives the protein CASNSGALLHGYTF.

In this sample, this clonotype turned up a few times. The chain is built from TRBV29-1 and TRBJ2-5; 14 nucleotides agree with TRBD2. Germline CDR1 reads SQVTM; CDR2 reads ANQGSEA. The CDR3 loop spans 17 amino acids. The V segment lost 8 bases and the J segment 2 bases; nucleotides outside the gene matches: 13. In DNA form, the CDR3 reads TGCAGCATCGCAGGGACTAGCGGGGGAAATGGACAAGAGACCCAGTACTTC. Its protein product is CSIAGTSGGNGQETQYF.

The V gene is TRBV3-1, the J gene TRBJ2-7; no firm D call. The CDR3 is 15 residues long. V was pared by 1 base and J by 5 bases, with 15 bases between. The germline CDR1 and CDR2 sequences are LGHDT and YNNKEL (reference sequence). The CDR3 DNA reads TGTGCCAGCAGCCAAGGAAGCTTACCTAATAACGAGCAGTACTTC. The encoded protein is CASSQGSLPNNEQYF.

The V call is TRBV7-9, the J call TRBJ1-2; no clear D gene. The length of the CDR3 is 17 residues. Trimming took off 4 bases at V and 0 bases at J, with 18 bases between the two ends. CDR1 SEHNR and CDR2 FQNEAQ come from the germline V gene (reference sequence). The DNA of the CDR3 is TGTGCCAGCAGCTCTCTCACTCCGGGAACCCCTAACTATGGCTACACCTTC. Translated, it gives CASSSLTPGTPNYGYTF. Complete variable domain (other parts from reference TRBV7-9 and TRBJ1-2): DTGVSQNPRHKITKRGQNVTFRCDPISEHNRLYWYRQTLGQGPEFLTYFQNEAQLEKSRLLSDRFSAERPKGSFSTLEIQRTEQGDSAMYLCASSSLTPGTPNYGYTFGSGTRLTVV.

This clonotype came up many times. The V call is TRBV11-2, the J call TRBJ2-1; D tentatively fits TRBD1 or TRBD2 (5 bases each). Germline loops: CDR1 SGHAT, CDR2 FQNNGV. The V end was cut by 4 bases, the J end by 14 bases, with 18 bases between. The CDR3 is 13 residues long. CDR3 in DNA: TGTGCCAGCAGCTCGTCGGTCCAGGGAGATGAGTTCTTC. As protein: CASSSSVQGDEFF.

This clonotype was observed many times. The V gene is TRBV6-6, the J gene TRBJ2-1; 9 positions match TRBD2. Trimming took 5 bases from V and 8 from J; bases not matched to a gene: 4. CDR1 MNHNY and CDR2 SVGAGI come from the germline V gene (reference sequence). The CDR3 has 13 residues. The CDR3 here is CASSAGGLDEQFF. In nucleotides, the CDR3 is TGTGCCAGCAGTGCGGGGGGGCTGGATGAGCAGTTCTTC.

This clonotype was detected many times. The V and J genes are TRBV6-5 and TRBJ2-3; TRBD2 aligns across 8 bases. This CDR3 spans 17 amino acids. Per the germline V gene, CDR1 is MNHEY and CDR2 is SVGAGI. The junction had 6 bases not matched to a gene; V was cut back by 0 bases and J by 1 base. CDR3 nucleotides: TGTGCCAGCAGTTACTCGTTCCCGGGAGGGGGCACAGATACGCAGTATTTT. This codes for CASSYSFPGGGTDTQYF.

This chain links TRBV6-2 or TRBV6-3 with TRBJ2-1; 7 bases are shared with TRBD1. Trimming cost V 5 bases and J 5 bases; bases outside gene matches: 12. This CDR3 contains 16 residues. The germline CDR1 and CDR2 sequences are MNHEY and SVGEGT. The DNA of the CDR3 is TGTGCCAGCAGTGACCCCAGAGGACAGGCCAACAATGAGCAGTTCTTC. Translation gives CASSDPRGQANNEQFF.

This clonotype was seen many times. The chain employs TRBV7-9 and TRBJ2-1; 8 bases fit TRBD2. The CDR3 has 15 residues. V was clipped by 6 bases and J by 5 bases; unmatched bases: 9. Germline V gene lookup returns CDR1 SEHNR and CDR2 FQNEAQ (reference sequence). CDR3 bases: TGTGCCAGCAGTCACCCTAGCGGGTACGACAATGAGCAGTTCTTC. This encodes CASSHPSGYDNEQFF.

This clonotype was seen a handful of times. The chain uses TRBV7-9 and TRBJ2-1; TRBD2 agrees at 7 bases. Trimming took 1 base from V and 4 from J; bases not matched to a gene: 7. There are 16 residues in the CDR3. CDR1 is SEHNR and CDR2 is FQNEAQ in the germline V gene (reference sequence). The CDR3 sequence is CASSLEPSGAYNEQFF. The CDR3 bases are TGTGCCAGCAGCTTAGAGCCCAGCGGGGCTTACAATGAGCAGTTCTTC. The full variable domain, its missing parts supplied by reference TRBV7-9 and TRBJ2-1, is DTGVSQNPRHKITKRGQNVTFRCDPISEHNRLYWYRQTLGQGPEFLTYFQNEAQLEKSRLLSDRFSAERPKGSFSTLEIQRTEQGDSAMYLCASSLEPSGAYNEQFFGPGTRLTVL.

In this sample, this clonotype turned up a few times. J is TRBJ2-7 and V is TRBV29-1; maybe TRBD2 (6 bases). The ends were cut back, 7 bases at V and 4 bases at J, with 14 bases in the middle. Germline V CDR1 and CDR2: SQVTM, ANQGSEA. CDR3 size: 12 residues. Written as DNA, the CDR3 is TGCAGCGCGGGACTTTCCAAGTACGAGCAGTACTTC. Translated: CSAGLSKYEQYF.

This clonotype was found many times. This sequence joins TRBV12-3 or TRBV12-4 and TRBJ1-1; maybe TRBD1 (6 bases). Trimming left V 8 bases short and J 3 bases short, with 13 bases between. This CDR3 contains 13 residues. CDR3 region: CASWTVGYTEAFF. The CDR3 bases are TGTGCCAGCTGGACAGTAGGATACACTGAAGCTTTCTTT.

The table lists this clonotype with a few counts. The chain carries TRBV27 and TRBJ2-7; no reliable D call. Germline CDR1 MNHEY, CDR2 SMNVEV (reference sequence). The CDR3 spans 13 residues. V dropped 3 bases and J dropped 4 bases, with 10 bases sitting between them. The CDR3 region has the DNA TGTGCCAGCAGTTTCGGTCCAAGGTACGAGCAGTACTTC. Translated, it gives CASSFGPRYEQYF.

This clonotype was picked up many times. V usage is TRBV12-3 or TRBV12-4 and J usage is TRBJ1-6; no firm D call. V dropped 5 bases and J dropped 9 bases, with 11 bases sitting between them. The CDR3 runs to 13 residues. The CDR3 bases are TGTGCCAGCAGTCCCGGTCCTTTTTCACCCCTCCACTTT. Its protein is CASSPGPFSPLHF.

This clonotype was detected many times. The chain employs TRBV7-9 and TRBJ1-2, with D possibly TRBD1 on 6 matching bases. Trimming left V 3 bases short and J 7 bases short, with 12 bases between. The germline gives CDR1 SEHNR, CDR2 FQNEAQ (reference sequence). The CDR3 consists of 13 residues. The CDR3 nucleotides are TGTGCCAGCAGCTTGGGGACATCGGTTGGCTACACCTTC. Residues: CASSLGTSVGYTF.

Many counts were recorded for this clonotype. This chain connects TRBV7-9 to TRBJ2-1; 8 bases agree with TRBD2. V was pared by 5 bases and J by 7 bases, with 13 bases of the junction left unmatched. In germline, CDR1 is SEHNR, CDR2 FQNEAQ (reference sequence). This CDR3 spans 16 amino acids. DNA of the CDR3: TGTGCCAGCAGCACCCCCACTAGCGGTGCGCAAAATGAGCAGTTCTTC. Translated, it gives CASSTPTSGAQNEQFF.

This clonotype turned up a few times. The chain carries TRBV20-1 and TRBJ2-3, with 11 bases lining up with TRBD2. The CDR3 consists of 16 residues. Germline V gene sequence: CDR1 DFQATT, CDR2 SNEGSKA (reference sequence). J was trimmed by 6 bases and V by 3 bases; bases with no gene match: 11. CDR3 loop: CSASTPIAGGWDTQYF. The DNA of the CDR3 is TGCAGTGCTAGCACTCCTATAGCGGGAGGGTGGGATACGCAGTATTTT.

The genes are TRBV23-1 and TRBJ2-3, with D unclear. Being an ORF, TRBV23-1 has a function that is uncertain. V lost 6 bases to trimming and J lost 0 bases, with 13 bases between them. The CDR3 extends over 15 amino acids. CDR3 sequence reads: CASRWGMRSTDTQYF. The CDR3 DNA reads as TGCGCCAGCAGGTGGGGTATGAGAAGCACAGATACGCAGTATTTT.

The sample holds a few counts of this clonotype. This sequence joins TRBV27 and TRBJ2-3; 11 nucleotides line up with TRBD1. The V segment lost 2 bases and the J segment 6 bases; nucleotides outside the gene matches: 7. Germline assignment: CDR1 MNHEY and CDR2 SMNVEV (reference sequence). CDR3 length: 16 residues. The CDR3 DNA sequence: TGTGCCAGCAGTTTAATCCGGGACAGGGGGTCGGATACGCAGTATTTT. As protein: CASSLIRDRGSDTQYF.

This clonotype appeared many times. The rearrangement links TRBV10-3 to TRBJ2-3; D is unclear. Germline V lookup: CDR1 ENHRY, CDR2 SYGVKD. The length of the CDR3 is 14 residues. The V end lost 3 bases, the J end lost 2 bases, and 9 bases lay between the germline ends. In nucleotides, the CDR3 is TGTGCCATCAGTGACGTGGGCCACACAGATACGCAGTATTTT. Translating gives CAISDVGHTDTQYF.

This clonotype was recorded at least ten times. The CDR3 nucleotides read TGTGCCAGCAGTTTATGGGGTGTCCAGCCCCAGCATTTT. This gives the protein CASSLWGVQPQHF. The chain combines TRBV12-3 or TRBV12-4 with TRBJ1-5; D is ambiguous. The V end lost 2 bases, the J end lost 7 bases, and 9 bases lay between the germline ends. CDR3 size: 13 residues.

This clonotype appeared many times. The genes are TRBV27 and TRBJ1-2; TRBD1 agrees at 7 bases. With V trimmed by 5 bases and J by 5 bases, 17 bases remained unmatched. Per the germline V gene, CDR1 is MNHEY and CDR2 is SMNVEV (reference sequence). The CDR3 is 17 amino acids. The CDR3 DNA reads TGTGCCAGCAGTCCCTTCGGACAGGAAATCCCGTTATATGGCTACACCTTC. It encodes CASSPFGQEIPLYGYTF.

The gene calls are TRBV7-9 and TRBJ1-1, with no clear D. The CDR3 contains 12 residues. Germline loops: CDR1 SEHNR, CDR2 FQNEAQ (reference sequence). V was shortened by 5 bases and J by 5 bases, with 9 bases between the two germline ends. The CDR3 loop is CASSELYTEAFF. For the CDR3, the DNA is TGTGCCAGCAGCGAATTGTATACTGAAGCTTTCTTT.